This T cell receptor beta chain is from a study of control samples from healthy donors and cancer patients. Germline V CDR1 and CDR2: SGHRS, YFSETQ. V lost 0 bases, J lost 4 bases, and 11 bases lay in between. This CDR3 comprises 14 residues. Sequencing was performed with immunoSEQ multiplex PCR; in TCRdb, only in-frame clones are kept and a portion is missing. The sample yields approximately 220,000 clones, about 93% seen once. The TCR was taken from a middle-aged man in good health. The sequencing input was blood. The chain combines TRBV5-1 with TRBJ2-7; the D call may be TRBD1 or TRBD2 (5 bases each). CDR3 protein: CASSLAPGAYEQYV. In nucleotides, the CDR3 is TGCGCCAGCAGCTTGGCCCCCGGGGCTTACGAGCAGTACGTC.